This is a list of T cell receptor beta chains from one sample in a study of blood T cell repertoires in COVID-19. Clones were sequenced by immunoSEQ multiplex PCR, and TCRdb holds only the in-frame ones, with some missing. The table shows some 530,000 clones, with 70% to 90% occurring only once. Specimen: peripheral blood. The receptors shown here come from a human donor in a cohort sampled during active COVID-19. CDR3s include the opening cysteine and the closing phenylalanine or tryptophan. A D gene is named only where the DNA matches it firmly. Only some rows state a clone size, as once, few, many or a class for expanded clones.

TRBV3-1/TRBV3-2	16	-	TRBJ1-2	-	TGTGCCAGCAGCCCTCAGGGGAGGGCTGACATCTATGGCTACACCTTC	CASSPQGRADIYGYTF
TRBV28	14	-	TRBJ2-7	-	TGTGCCAGCAGTTTACCCGACAGGCAGGACGAGCAGTACTTC	CASSLPDRQDEQYF
TRBV27	15	-	TRBJ2-7	once	TGTGCCAGCAGCGAGGGGACATTCCTCTCCTACGAGCAGTACTTC	CASSEGTFLSYEQYF
TRBV19	14	-	TRBJ1-5	-	TGTGCCAGTAGTAAGAGGGACACGAATCAGCCCCAGCATTTT	CASSKRDTNQPQHF
TRBV10-3	13	-	TRBJ2-5	-	TGTGCCACCTCCGCGGGGGCACAAGAGACCCAGTACTTC	CATSAGAQETQYF
TRBV24-1	16	TRBD1	TRBJ2-1	-	TGTGCCACCAGTGACGGGACAGCCAAGAATTACAATGAGCAGTTCTTC	CATSDGTAKNYNEQFF
TRBV5-1	14	-	TRBJ1-3	-	TGCGCCAGCAGCCCGGACATTTCTGGAAACACCATATATTTT	CASSPDISGNTIYF
TRBV5-1	11	-	TRBJ2-1	-	TGCGCCAGCAGCTCGTACAATGAGCAGTTCTTC	CASSSYNEQFF
TRBV9	14	-	TRBJ1-6	-	TGTGCCAGCAGCCTCGGGGGTTCCAGTTCACCCCTCCACTTT	CASSLGGSSSPLHF
TRBV6-2/TRBV6-3	17	TRBD2	TRBJ2-5	-	TGTGCCAGCAGCCCTCGTCGACTAGCGACTTACCAAGAGACCCAGTACTTC	CASSPRRLATYQETQYF
TRBV5-4	14	-	TRBJ1-2	few	TGTGCCAGCAAATCTGGGACAAATAACTATGGCTACACCTTC	CASKSGTNNYGYTF
TRBV3-1/TRBV3-2	16	-	TRBJ1-1	-	TGTGCCAGCAGCCCGTTTATCAGGACAATGAACACTGAAGCTTTCTTT	CASSPFIRTMNTEAFF
TRBV30	11	TRBD1	TRBJ1-6	few	TGTGCCTGGACCGGCAGGGGGCCCCTCCACTTT	CAWTGRGPLHF
TRBV27	13	-	TRBJ2-7	-	TGTGCCAGCAGTTCCGGGGACTCCTACGAGCAGTACTTC	CASSSGDSYEQYF
TRBV7-9	17	TRBD2	TRBJ2-3	-	TGTGCCAGCAGCTTAGCGCAGCGGGAAATGAGCACAGATACGCAGTATTTT	CASSLAQREMSTDTQYF
TRBV10-3	13	-	TRBJ2-7	many	TGTGCCATCATCGGGGTGTCCACCTACGAGCAGTACTTC	CAIIGVSTYEQYF
TRBV30	14	TRBD2	TRBJ2-2	-	TGTGCCTGGAGCCAAGCGGGGCTCACCGGGGAGCTGTTTTTT	CAWSQAGLTGELFF
TRBV5-1	14	TRBD1	TRBJ2-1	-	TGCGCCAGCAGCTCCGACAGGGGCTACAATGAGCAGTTCTTC	CASSSDRGYNEQFF
TRBV6-2/TRBV6-3	14	TRBD2	TRBJ2-7	-	TGTGCCAGCAGTTATCGAAGCGGGAACTACGAGCAGTACTTC	CASSYRSGNYEQYF
TRBV15	12	TRBD1	TRBJ1-5	-	TGTGCCACCCAGGGGGCGGCTCAGCCCCAGCATTTT	CATQGAAQPQHF
TRBV6-5	13	-	TRBJ2-3	-	TGTGCCAGCAGGACTCCAGGTCAGGGAACGCAGTATTTT	CASRTPGQGTQYF
TRBV28	13	TRBD1	TRBJ1-2	-	TGTGCCAGCAGTTTTGAGAGACAGGGGGGCAATAACTTC	CASSFERQGGNNF
TRBV11-1	16	TRBD2	TRBJ2-2	once	TGTGCCAGCAGCTTAGGGCGTTTCGGCGGGGGCGGGGAGCTGTTTTTT	CASSLGRFGGGGELFF
TRBV5-1	15	-	TRBJ2-7	-	TGCGCCAGCAGCATAAATAGCGGTAGCTCCTACGAGCAGTACTTC	CASSINSGSSYEQYF
TRBV19	13	-	TRBJ2-7	-	TGTGCCAGTAGTATAGTTGGCAGATACGAGCAGTACTTC	CASSIVGRYEQYF
TRBV29-1	15	TRBD2	TRBJ2-5	-	TGCAGCGTTGACGGGGTTGGGAGGGGCCAAGAGACCCAGTACTTC	CSVDGVGRGQETQYF
TRBV29-1	10	-	TRBJ1-2	-	TGCAGCGATTTAACTCTCCCAAGTCCCTTC	CSDLTLPSPF